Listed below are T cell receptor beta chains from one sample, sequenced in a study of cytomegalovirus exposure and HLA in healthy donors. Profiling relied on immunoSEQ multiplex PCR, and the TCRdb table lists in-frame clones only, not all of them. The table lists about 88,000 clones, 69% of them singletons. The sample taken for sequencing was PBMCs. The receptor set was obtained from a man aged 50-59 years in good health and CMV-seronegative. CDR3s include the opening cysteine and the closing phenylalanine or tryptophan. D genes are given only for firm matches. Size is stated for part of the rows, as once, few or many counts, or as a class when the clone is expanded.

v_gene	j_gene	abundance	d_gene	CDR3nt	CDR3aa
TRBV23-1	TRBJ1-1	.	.	TGCGCCAGCAGTCAATCTAAGGTAGGAGGGTACACTGAAGCTTTCTTT	CASSQSKVGGYTEAFF
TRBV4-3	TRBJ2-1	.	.	TGCGCCAGCAGCCAAGTTCCCTTAGCCCACAATGAGCAGTTCTTC	CASSQVPLAHNEQFF
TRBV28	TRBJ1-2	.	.	TGTGCCAGCAGCCTTGAGACAGCCGTCTATGGCTACACCTTC	CASSLETAVYGYTF
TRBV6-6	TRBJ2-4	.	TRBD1	TGTGCCAGCAGTTACATCTCCGGGACAGGCCAATCCGAATACTTC	CASSYISGTGQSEYF
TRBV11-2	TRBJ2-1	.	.	TGTGCCAGCAGCTTAGATTTTCGAGACTTGGCCTACAATGAGCAGTTCTTC	CASSLDFRDLAYNEQFF
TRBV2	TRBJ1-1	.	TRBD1	TGTGCCAGCAGTGAATTTGTGGGACAGATGAACACTGAAGCTTTCTTT	CASSEFVGQMNTEAFF
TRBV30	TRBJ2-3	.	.	TGTGCCTGGAGTCGGCAGGGAGGAGCTACGCAGTATTTT	CAWSRQGGATQYF
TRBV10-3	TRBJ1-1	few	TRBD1	TGTGCCATCAGTGATGGACAGGCCCGGGGACGGGCTTTCTTT	CAISDGQARGRAFF
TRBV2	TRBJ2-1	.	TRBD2	TGTGCCAGCAGTAGCGGGAGGGCCGAGAATGAGCAGTTCTTC	CASSSGRAENEQFF
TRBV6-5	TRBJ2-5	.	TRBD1	TGTGCCAGCAGTAAAAGACAGGGGGTAGGAGAGACCCAGTACTTC	CASSKRQGVGETQYF
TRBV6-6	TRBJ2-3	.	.	TGTGCCAGCAGTTATCAGGGCGAGCCCCCCGGACATACGCAGTATTTT	CASSYQGEPPGHTQYF
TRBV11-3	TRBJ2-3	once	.	TGTGCCAGCAGCTTCGGCAGGGGCACAGATACGCAGTATTTT	CASSFGRGTDTQYF
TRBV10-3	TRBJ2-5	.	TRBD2	TGTGCCATCAGTGAGTCGTGGATTGTTTATGGCGGGGGCCAAGAGACCCAGTACTTC	CAISESWIVYGGGQETQYF
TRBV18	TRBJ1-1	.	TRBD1	TGTGCCAGCTCGCTCGGGACAGTAGACACTGAAGCTTTCTTT	CASSLGTVDTEAFF
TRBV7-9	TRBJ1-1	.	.	TGTGCCAGCAGCGCAAACACTGACACACGCACTGAAGCTTTCTTT	CASSANTDTRTEAFF
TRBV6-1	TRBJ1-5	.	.	TGTGCCAGCAGCCGGCCCCGAACAGGTAATCAGCCCCAGCATTTT	CASSRPRTGNQPQHF
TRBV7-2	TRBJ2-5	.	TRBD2	TGTGCCAGCAGGAATCGGAGGCTAGCGGGATCCCAAGAGACCCAGTACTTC	CASRNRRLAGSQETQYF
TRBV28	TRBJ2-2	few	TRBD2	TGTGCCAGCAGCAGGCTAGCGGGGTATATCACCGGGGAGCTGTTTTTT	CASSRLAGYITGELFF